Below, one T cell receptor (beta chain) is given with its context. The target antigen is unknown. Reverse transcribed after extraction, RNA yielded cDNA as the sequencing template. Generated by immunoSEQ multiplex PCR, the TCRdb table keeps only in-frame clones and is missing some. The sample yields some 100,000 clones, 50% to 75% seen once. As for treatment: oral pan-JAK inhibitor, 5-10 mg twice daily. V was cut by 4 bases and J by 5 bases, with 7 bases left in between. This CDR3 has 12 amino acids. CDR1 and CDR2 from the germline V gene are MGHDK and SYGVNS. This specimen comes from a study of CD8+ T cells in alopecia areata. Study background: Treated patients took oral tofacitinib at 5 to 10 mg twice daily. Whole-study results and caveats: Among patients, TCR sharing was less clear than in mice, a difference possibly due in part to HLA diversity in the patient population. The study found that many expanded lesional clones persisted in scalp and blood during tofacitinib.

The J gene is TRBJ2-3, the V gene TRBV25-1, with D perhaps matching TRBD1 (6 bases). Sequences were derived from CD8+ T cells sorted from blood, sampled at week 4, from a patient treated with tofacitinib. This clonotype was obtained from a human donor with alopecia areata. The CDR3 protein is CASSGTEDTQYF. In DNA form, the CDR3 reads TGTGCCAGCAGTGGGACAGAAGATACGCAGTATTTT.